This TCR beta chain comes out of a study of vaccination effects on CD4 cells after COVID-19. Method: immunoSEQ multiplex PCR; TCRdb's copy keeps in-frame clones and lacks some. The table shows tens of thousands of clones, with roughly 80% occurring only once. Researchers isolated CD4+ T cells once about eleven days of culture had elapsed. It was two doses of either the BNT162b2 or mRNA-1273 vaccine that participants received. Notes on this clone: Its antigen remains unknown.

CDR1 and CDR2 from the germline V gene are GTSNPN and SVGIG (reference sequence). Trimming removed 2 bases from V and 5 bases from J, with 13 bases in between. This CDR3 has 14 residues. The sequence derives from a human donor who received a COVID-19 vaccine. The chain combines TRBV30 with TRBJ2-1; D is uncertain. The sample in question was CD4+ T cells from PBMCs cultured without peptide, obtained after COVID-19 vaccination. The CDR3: CAWSYGQVNNEQFF. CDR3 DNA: TGTGCCTGGAGTTACGGCCAAGTCAACAATGAGCAGTTCTTC.